The rows below give T cell receptor beta chains drawn from one sample of a study of blood T cell repertoires in COVID-19. The repertoire was sequenced with immunoSEQ multiplex PCR; TCRdb's copy has only in-frame clones and lacks some. The repertoire consists of a few hundred thousand clones, with 70% to 90% occurring once and the leading ten covering around 4.5%. Input material: PBMCs or T cells enriched from blood (not recorded which). These receptors were taken from a woman aged 25 to 39 who had been exposed to COVID-19. CDR3s leave out the opening cysteine and the closing phenylalanine or tryptophan.

TRBJ1-1 | TRBV18 | ASSPGQGATYTEAF
TRBJ2-1 | TRBV7-6 | ASSLGPGAQFNTEQF
TRBJ2-3 | TRBV11-3 | ASSLGVTLGTDTQY
TRBJ2-7 | TRBV10-2 | ASSERTGINEQY
TRBJ1-2 | TRBV27 | ASSKVSQGNYGYT
TRBJ1-1 | TRBV6-5 | ASSNRGWNTEAF
TRBJ2-1 | TRBV5-1 | ASSFVGANEQF
TRBJ1-1 | TRBV20-1 | SASFRGMTEAF
TRBJ2-1 | TRBV10-2 | ASSGGSSGGYNEQF
TRBJ1-2 | TRBV5-1 | ASSLSNRQYGYT
TRBJ1-1 | TRBV6-5 | ASTVGQNTEAF
TRBJ1-4 | TRBV7-6 | ASSLVAATNEKLF
TRBJ1-1 | TRBV4-1 | ASSPLQGENTEAF
TRBJ1-1 | TRBV27 | ASSPGQGSTEAF
TRBJ2-1 | TRBV4-2 | AAAGRVSYNEQF
TRBJ2-7 | TRBV5-4 | AGRTLPSYEQY
TRBJ1-5 | TRBV19 | ASSAHRDSFFNSNQPQH
TRBJ2-2 | TRBV2 | ASTRVPNTGELF
TRBJ1-1 | TRBV29-1 | SVEGQPNTEAF
TRBJ1-2 | TRBV4-2 | ASSPMGQLGYGYT
TRBJ1-2 | TRBV7-9 | ASSLGTGTRANYGYT
TRBJ2-2 | TRBV30 | AWSYNTGELF
TRBJ2-2 | TRBV24-1 | ATSDADRGESGELF
TRBJ2-1 | TRBV2 | ATNRDRGGANEQF
TRBJ1-6 | TRBV15 | ATSRDMQGAKNSPLH
TRBJ2-3 | TRBV15 | ATSRVSGGPPRADTQY
TRBJ1-3 | TRBV24-1 | ATSADPRQASGNTIY
TRBJ1-2 | TRBV27 | ASSPSRDRGFYGYT
TRBJ1-2 | TRBV27 | ASSLEAGLIYT